This T cell receptor beta chain was obtained from a study of blood T cell repertoires in COVID-19. About the study: Material from acute and convalescent COVID-19 was sourced from the United States, Italy and Spain. Sample material is recorded as cDNA or gDNA derived from T cells, B-cell-depleted T cells, or PBMCs.

Study processing details: Researchers report that nucleated cell counts were estimated from reference gene primer amplification. Sequencing used immunoSEQ multiplex PCR; TCRdb keeps in-frame clones, though not all of them. V and J calls plus clone size are reproduced from that table; the DNA served to infer D and trimming. The sample contains around 320,000 clones, around 88% of which appear only once. The germline V gene has CDR1 SGDLS and CDR2 YYNGEE. The length of the CDR3 is 15 residues. The V end was cut by 3 bases, the J end by 4 bases, with 16 bases between. The sequenced sample consisted of peripheral blood. The sequence came from a woman aged 25 to 39 who had recovered from COVID-19. This chain uses TRBV9 with TRBJ1-2, with a weak D call TRBD1 (5 bases). The CDR3 spells CASSASTGYSYGYTF. The CDR3, as DNA: TGTGCCAGCAGCGCAAGTACAGGATACTCCTATGGCTACACCTTC.